This TCR beta chain comes out of a study of blood T cells in healthy people across ages. A J-beta primer mix and a sample-barcoded 5' primer were used in a second PCR of about 7 to 12 cycles. TCRdb processed the 5' RACE reads anew with MiXCR; each CDR3 protein has one entry. Counted here are roughly 2 million distinct CDR3 sequences, 40% to 55% occurring once; the ten biggest clones make up less than 2.5%. V dropped 5 bases and J dropped 8; count of bases not matched to a gene: 8. The CDR3 sequence is 16 residues long. Germline lookup yields CDR1 MNHEY and CDR2 SVGAGI. What was sequenced was blood. V usage is TRBV6-5 and J usage is TRBJ1-6, with 11 bases fitting TRBD1. The receptor comes from a woman in her forties in good health. The CDR3 sequence: CASSKMDRGHDSPLHF. As DNA, the CDR3 is TGTGCCAGCAGTAAAATGGACAGGGGGCACGATTCACCCCTCCACTTT.